This is a list of T cell receptor beta chains from one sample in a study of spatial heterogeneity in lung cancer. TCRdb re-derived calls from the 5' RACE reads in MiXCR, one entry per CDR3 protein. The sample gives 20,000 to 25,000 distinct CDR3 sequences, less than 5% of which show up once; 9.9% is in the top ten. The specimen was lung tumor tissue, collected at surgery. These receptors originate from a male donor with early-stage non-small cell lung cancer. Both conserved end residues are trimmed from each CDR3. Some rows have no size entry. The others give once, few or many, or a class for an expanded clone.

TRBJ2-7	TRBV27	many	ASSSHRGEQY
TRBJ2-1	TRBV5-1	many	ASSLRLAGTYNEQF
TRBJ2-1	TRBV20-1	many	SARVRDSYNEQF
TRBJ2-7	TRBV7-3	many	ASSLGGTGSYEQY
TRBJ1-1	TRBV12-3/TRBV12-4	many	ASSSELRGAF
TRBJ2-5	TRBV10-3	many	ATSGGEETQY
TRBJ2-7	TRBV7-2	many	ASSLGGLSYEQY
TRBJ2-7	TRBV27	many	ASSSGGTGTSYEQY
TRBJ2-5	TRBV10-3	many	AISESSDGGRGETQY
TRBJ1-6	TRBV6-1	many	ASSPPLGTGNGSPLH
TRBJ2-1	TRBV6-2/TRBV6-3	many	ASRPLASPKDEQF
TRBJ1-5	TRBV5-6	many	ASPNERDGNQPQH
TRBJ1-6	TRBV11-2	many	ASSLVAPSPLH
TRBJ1-1	TRBV7-2	many	ASSPRSPRRGAF
TRBJ2-2	TRBV28	many	ASSFVGELF
TRBJ2-7	TRBV12-3/TRBV12-4	many	ASKEGQGRYEQY
TRBJ1-2	TRBV29-1	many	SVQGALEYGYT
TRBJ1-1	TRBV11-2	many	ASSWGENTEAF
TRBJ1-4	TRBV28	many	ASTPPRGGLF
TRBJ2-2	TRBV27	many	ASSSGPRRGNTGELF
TRBJ2-7	TRBV7-9	medium-sized	ASSSTMKDYEQY
TRBJ2-7	TRBV7-2	many	ASSLGGLTEQY
TRBJ1-5	TRBV3-1	many	ASSLGAGTNQPQH
TRBJ1-2	TRBV18	many	ASSPGQRNYGYT
TRBJ1-4	TRBV12-5	few	ASGFLGREKLF
TRBJ1-5	TRBV27	-	ASSPGTLSNRPQH
TRBJ2-7	TRBV4-2	many	ASSQGAEPYEQY
TRBJ2-1	TRBV7-3	many	ASSPHGGPFNEQF
TRBJ1-1	TRBV5-5	medium-sized	ASRQLTGGTEAF
TRBJ1-5	TRBV12-3/TRBV12-4	many	ASSLTGEGSNQPQH
TRBJ2-3	TRBV5-1	many	ASSILTDTQY
TRBJ2-1	TRBV13	many	ASSTSGGGSYNEQF
TRBJ2-7	TRBV2	few	ASSPRPDRYEQY
TRBJ2-3	TRBV5-1	many	ASSVAGVGTDTQY
TRBJ1-2	TRBV28	many	ASSLRGNYGYT
TRBJ2-1	TRBV7-2	many	ASSLDVAKAHNEQF
TRBJ2-3	TRBV3-1	many	ASSPRTSTDTQY
TRBJ2-2	TRBV30	-	AWADHSNTGELF
TRBJ1-2	TRBV5-1	many	ASSWEGGSSYGYT
TRBJ1-1	TRBV28	few	ASTELGNTEAF
TRBJ1-5	TRBV7-2	-	ASSLGGTGYQPQH
TRBJ2-5	TRBV29-1	many	SALQETQY
TRBJ1-1	TRBV6-1	many	ASSELRENTEAF
TRBJ2-1	TRBV9	many	ASSVKSEQF
TRBJ2-5	TRBV6-2/TRBV6-3	many	ASSYIGETQY
TRBJ1-2	TRBV28	many	ASSRGTGNYGYT
TRBJ2-1	TRBV5-1	medium-sized	ASSLVSGIGYNEQF
TRBJ2-2	TRBV9	-	ASSEPGLTANTGELF
TRBJ2-5	TRBV11-2	many	ASSPWGGGSQETQY
TRBJ2-2	TRBV20-1	many	SAEGGAGPFTGELF
TRBJ2-3	TRBV11-2	-	ASRLAGAPGDTQY
TRBJ1-3	TRBV3-1	many	ASSQEPQKGSNTIY
TRBJ2-6	TRBV7-2	many	ASSLAGGANVLT